This record covers a single TCR beta chain. The V and J ends lost 4 bases and 4 bases respectively, with 11 bases between them. CDR1 SGHTA and CDR2 FQGNSA come from the germline V gene. There are 13 residues in the CDR3. These data belong to a study of cytomegalovirus exposure and HLA in healthy donors. PCR primers comprised 60 Vbeta and 13 Jbeta primers. Sequenced by immunoSEQ multiplex PCR; TCRdb stores in-frame clones only, minus some. The data contain about 150,000 clones, almost 85% of them singletons. The rearrangement uses TRBV7-2 and TRBJ2-7, with D unclear. The sequencing input was PBMCs. This TCR was recovered from a man between 25 and 39 years old in good health and CMV-seropositive. This CDR3 is CASSSYSTYEQYF. The DNA for the CDR3 is TGTGCCAGCAGCTCATACTCCACGTACGAGCAGTACTTC.